This T cell receptor (beta chain) was found in a study of OX40 agonist ivuxolimab in advanced cancers. Turning to the study itself: Mean age roughly 65 years, range about 20 to 90; 82.7% male. Participants could have had prior anti-PD-1, anti-PD-L1 or anti-CTLA-4 therapy, and roughly 40% had some.

About this clone itself: Its antigen is unidentified.

Sequencing was performed with immunoSEQ multiplex PCR; in TCRdb, only in-frame clones are kept and a portion is missing. The table lists roughly 70,000 clones, 84% of them singletons. Trimming took off 0 bases at V and 7 bases at J, with 6 bases between the two ends. The CDR3 has 11 residues. Germline CDR1 and CDR2: DFQATT and SNEGSKA (reference sequence). Findings and caveats of the study: Relative to CD4+ cells, CD8+ T cells on average had more expanded clones.

The rearrangement uses TRBV20-1 and TRBJ1-1, with a weak D call TRBD1 (6 bases). This specimen consisted of CD4+ or CD8+ T cells sorted from blood, obtained in a trial of the OX40 agonist ivuxolimab. This sequence originates from an adult with an advanced solid tumor such as melanoma, head and neck, liver or kidney cancer. The CDR3 is CSAREDSEAFF. CDR3 in DNA: TGCAGTGCTAGAGAGGACAGTGAAGCTTTCTTT.